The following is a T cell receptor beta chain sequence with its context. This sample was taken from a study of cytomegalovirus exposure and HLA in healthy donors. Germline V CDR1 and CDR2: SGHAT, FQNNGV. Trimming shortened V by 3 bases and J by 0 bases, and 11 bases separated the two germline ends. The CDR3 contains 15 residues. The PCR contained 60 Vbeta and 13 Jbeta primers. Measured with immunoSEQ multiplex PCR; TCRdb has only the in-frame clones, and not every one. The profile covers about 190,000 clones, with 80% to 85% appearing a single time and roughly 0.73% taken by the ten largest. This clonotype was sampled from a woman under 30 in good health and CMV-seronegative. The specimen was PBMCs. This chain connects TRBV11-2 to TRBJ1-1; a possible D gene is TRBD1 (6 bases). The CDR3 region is CASSFGGAMNTEAFF. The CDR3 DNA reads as TGTGCCAGCAGCTTTGGGGGGGCCATGAACACTGAAGCTTTCTTT.